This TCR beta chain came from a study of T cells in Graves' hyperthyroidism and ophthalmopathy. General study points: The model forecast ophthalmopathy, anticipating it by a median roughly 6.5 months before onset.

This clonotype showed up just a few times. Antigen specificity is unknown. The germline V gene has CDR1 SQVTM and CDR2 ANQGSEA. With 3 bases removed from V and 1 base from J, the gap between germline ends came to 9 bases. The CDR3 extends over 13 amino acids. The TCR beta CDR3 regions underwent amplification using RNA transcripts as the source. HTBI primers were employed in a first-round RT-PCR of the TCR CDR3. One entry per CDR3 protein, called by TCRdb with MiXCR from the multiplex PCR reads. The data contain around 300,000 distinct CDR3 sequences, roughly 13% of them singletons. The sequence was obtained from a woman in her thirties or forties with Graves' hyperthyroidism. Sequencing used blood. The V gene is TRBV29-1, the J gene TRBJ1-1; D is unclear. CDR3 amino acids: CSVDRHQNTEAFF. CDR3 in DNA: TGCAGCGTTGATCGACACCAGAACACTGAAGCTTTCTTT.